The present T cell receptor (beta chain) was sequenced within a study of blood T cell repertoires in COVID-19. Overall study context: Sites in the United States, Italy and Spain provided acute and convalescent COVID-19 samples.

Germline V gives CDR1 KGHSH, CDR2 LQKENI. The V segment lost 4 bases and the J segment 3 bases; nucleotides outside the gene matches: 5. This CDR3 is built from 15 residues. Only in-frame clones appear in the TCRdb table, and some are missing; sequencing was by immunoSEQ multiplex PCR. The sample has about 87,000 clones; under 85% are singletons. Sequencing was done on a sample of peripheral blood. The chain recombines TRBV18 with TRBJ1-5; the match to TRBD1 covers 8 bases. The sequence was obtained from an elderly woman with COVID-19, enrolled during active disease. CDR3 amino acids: CASSRQGQDNQPQHF. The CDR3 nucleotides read TGTGCCAGCTCACGACAGGGACAGGACAATCAGCCCCAGCATTTT.